The T cell receptor beta chain described here comes from a study of blood T cell repertoires in COVID-19. Study at large: Italy, Spain and the United States were the sources of the convalescent and acute COVID-19 samples.

The repertoire was sequenced with immunoSEQ multiplex PCR; TCRdb's copy has only in-frame clones and lacks some. This table holds over 90,000 clones, roughly nine tenths found once. V was clipped by 3 bases and J by 0 bases; unmatched bases: 6. The germline V gene has CDR1 SGDLS and CDR2 YYNGEE. The CDR3 length is 16 residues. Specimen: peripheral blood. V is TRBV9 and J is TRBJ1-3; 7 positions agree with TRBD1. The receptor was derived from a woman in her fifties or sixties with acute or convalescent COVID-19. The CDR3 DNA sequence: TGTGCCAGCAGCGGCCGACAGGGTCTCTCTGGAAACACCATATATTTT. It translates to CASSGRQGLSGNTIYF.